The following is a TCR beta chain sequence with its context. The target antigen is unknown. Distinct nucleotide sequences in the sample also encode this CDR3. Reverse transcription of all isolated RNA meant that expressed TCRB transcripts were sequenced. Clones were sequenced by immunoSEQ multiplex PCR, and TCRdb holds only the in-frame ones, with some missing. The repertoire consists of some 900,000 clones, with around a sixth occurring once and the leading ten covering 0.02% to 0.025%. This sample is drawn from a study of beta chain features in type 1 diabetes. Study conclusions and caveats: Sequencing the cDNA could make cells with high TCR expression show up more than they should. Moderate but significant shortening of TCRB CDR3s was recorded in all four CD4+ subsets from Type 1 diabetes patients. PCR could preferentially amplify shorter templates, alike in patients and controls.

This TCR was recovered from a young woman in good health. Sequenced input: naive CD4+ T cells from blood.

CDR3 in amino acids: CASSLSGRDEQFF. The CDR3 DNA is TGTGCCAGCAGCTTAAGTGGACGCGATGAGCAGTTCTTC. The chain links TRBV7-3 to TRBJ2-1; D uncertain. V dropped 1 base and J dropped 8 bases, with 9 bases sitting between them. Germline CDR1 reads SGHTA; CDR2 reads FQGTGA. The CDR3 totals 13 residues.